This TCR beta chain originates from a study of blood T cell repertoires in COVID-19. Profiling relied on immunoSEQ multiplex PCR, and the TCRdb table lists in-frame clones only, not all of them. In the table there are roughly 300,000 clones, roughly four fifths of which are singletons. The source of this sequence is a woman in her fifties or sixties who had recovered from COVID-19. Sequencing used peripheral blood.

CDR3 bases: TGTGCCAGCAGCTTAGCACAGGGGGTCGCCTATGGCTACACCTTC. Its translation: CASSLAQGVAYGYTF. This chain uses TRBV7-9 with TRBJ1-2, with TRBD1 identical over 8 bases. The germline CDR1 and CDR2 sequences are SEHNR and FQNEAQ (reference sequence). The V segment lost 0 bases and the J segment 4 bases; nucleotides outside the gene matches: 4. The CDR3 has 15 residues.